This TCR beta chain comes out of a study of blood T cell repertoires in COVID-19 (dated by TCRdb to the early 2020s). For the study in its entirety: Collaborator samples came from the United States, Italy and Spain and covered acute and convalescent phases of COVID-19. The samples were drawn from two sources: the first 160 participants of the ongoing ImmuneRACE study, and fewer than 1,500 subjects contributed by 6 global collaborators. Where HLA class I and class II types were available, the types were taken from metadata supplied by the sample provider, not from assay-based typing. The dataset comprised deeply sampled blood TCRbeta repertoires from subjects exposed to, actively infected with, or recovered from COVID-19. The prospective study material was composed of cDNA or gDNA derived from T cells, B-cell-depleted T cells, or PBMCs. The sample metadata nearly always contained a de-identified subject ID, COVID-19 status, age in years and sex. The repertoires were released in a freely available public database meant as a resource for research on the immune response to SARS-CoV-2.

The germline V gene encodes CDR1 LGHDT and CDR2 YNNKEL (reference sequence). Counted from cysteine to phenylalanine, this CDR3 has 17 amino acids. Only CDR3 DNA is held: 51 bases, read in frame from base 1. Compared with germline, V lacks 3 bases and J lacks 5 bases; bases without a gene match: 10. The immunoSEQ Assay, a bias-controlled multiplex PCR, was used to amplify TCRbeta CDR3 regions from genomic DNA. On the authors' methods: Nucleated cell counts per sample were estimated from amplification of reference gene primers within the assay. To quantify the absolute abundance of each unique TCRbeta CDR3 rearrangement, sequence reads were collapsed and filtered. For each sample, productive Simpson clonality was calculated as the square root of Simpson's diversity index across productive rearrangements. The immuneACCESS repertoire file appears here via TCRdb, limited to in-frame rearrangements. These files lack a portion of the clones; in checked studies, under half of the deficit traces to unresolved V genes, and the cause of the others is not known. V and J calls and clone size are given by that table; D and trimming were obtained from the DNA. Here the sample has roughly 140,000 clones; around nine tenths occur a single time. Clones ranked in the top ten supply over 2% of the sample.

General findings and caveats noted by the study authors: The amount of clinical and demographic metadata varied by source and participant and was provided uncurated.

Whole blood was collected in K2EDTA tubes by collaborating institutions according to the institutions' own protocols. Collaborator samples were shipped for TCRbeta analysis as frozen whole blood, isolated PBMCs, or DNA extracted from either sample type. Note on this clone: Its antigen is still unknown. No much larger clone exists at a distance of one base, and base qualities are not known.

The specimen was peripheral blood. The rearranged segments are TRBV3-1 (or the pseudogene TRBV3-2) and TRBJ2-3; 11 junctional bases match TRBD2. This sequence originates from a woman aged 70 to 79 with acute or convalescent COVID-19. CDR3 protein: CASSHPFSGGAVDTQYF. The DNA reads TGTGCCAGCAGCCACCCCTTTAGCGGGGGGGCCGTAGATACGCAGTATTTT.